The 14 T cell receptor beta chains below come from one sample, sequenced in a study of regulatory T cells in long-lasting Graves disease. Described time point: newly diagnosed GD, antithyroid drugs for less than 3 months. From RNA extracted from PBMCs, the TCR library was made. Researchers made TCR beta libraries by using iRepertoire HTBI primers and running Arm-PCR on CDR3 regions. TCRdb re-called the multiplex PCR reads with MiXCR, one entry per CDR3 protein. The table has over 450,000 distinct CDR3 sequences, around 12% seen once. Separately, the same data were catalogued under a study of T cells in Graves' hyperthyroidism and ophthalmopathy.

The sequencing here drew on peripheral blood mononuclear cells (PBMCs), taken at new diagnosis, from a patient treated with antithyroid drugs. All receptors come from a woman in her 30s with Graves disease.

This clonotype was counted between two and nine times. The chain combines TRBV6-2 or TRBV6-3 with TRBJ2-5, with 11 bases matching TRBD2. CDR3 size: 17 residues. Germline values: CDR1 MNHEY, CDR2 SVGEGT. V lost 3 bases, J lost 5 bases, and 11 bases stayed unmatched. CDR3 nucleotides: TGTGCCAGCAGTTATCTCCCGACTAGCGGGACTAGGGAGACCCAGTACTTC. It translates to CASSYLPTSGTRETQYF.

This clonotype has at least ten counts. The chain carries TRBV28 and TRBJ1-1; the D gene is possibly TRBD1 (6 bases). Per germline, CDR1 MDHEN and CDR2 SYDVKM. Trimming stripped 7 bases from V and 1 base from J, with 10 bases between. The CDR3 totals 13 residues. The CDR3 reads CASTGTPNTEAFF. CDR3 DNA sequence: TGTGCCAGCACCGGGACACCGAACACTGAAGCTTTCTTT. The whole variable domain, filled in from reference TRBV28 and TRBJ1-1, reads DVKVTQSSRYLVKRTGEKVFLECVQDMDHENMFWYRQDPGLGLRLIYFSYDVKMKEKGDIPEGYSVSREKKERFSLILESASTNQTSMYLCASTGTPNTEAFFGQGTRLTVV.

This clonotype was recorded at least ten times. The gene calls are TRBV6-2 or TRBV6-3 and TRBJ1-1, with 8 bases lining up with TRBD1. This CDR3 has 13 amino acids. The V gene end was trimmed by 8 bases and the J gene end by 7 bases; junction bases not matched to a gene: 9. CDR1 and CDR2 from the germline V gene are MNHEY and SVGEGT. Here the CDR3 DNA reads TGTGCCAGCCACGACAGGGGATACCTTGAAGCTTTCTTT. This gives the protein CASHDRGYLEAFF.

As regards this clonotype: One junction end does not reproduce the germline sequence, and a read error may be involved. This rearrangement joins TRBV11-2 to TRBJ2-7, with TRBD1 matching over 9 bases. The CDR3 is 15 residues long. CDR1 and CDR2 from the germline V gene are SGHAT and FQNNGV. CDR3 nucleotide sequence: TGTGCCAGCAGCGTCCCGGGACAGGGATCCTCCGAGCAGTACTTC. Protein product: CASSVPGQGSSEQYF.

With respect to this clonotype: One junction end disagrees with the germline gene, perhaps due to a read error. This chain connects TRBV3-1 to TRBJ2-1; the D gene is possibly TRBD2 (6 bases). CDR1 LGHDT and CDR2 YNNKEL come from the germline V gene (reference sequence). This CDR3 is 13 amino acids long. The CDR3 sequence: CASSQAEGLQKIF. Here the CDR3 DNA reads TGTGCCAGCAGCCAAGCGGAGGGGCTTCAAAAGATCTTC.

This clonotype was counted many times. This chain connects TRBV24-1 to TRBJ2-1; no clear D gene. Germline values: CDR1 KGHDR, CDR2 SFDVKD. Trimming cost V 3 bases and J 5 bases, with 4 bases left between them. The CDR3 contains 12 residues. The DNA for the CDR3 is TGTGCCACCAGTGATAGTAACAATGAGCAGTTCTTC. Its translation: CATSDSNNEQFF.

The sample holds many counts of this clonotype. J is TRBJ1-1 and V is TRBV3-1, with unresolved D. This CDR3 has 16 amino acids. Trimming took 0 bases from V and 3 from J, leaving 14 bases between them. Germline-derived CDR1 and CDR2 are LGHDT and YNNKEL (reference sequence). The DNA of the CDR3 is TGTGCCAGCAGCCAAGAAATGAGTGGTGCGGACACTGAAGCTTTCTTT. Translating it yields CASSQEMSGADTEAFF.

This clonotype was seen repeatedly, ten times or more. The CDR3 nucleotides read TGTGCCAGCAGTTTATCGACTAGCGGGAGCGTTATAGATACGCAGTATTTT. Translating it yields CASSLSTSGSVIDTQYF. The chain carries TRBV27 and TRBJ2-3, with 12 bases matching TRBD2. After removal of 0 bases from V and 5 bases from J, the junction contained 6 bases not matched to a gene. Germline CDR1 and CDR2: MNHEY and SMNVEV (reference sequence). This CDR3 contains 17 residues.

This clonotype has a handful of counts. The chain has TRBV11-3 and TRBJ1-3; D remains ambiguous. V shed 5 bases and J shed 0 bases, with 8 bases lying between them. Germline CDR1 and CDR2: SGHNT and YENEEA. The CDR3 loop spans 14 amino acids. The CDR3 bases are TGTGCCAGCAGCGCTCAGTACTCTGGAAACACCATATATTTT. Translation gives CASSAQYSGNTIYF.

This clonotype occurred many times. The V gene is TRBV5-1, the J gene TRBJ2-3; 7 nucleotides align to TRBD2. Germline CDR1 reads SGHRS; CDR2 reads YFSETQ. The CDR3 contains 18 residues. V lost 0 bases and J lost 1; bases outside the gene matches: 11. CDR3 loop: CASSLGSSGDTRTDTQYF. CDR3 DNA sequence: TGCGCCAGCAGCTTGGGCTCTAGCGGAGATACACGCACAGATACGCAGTATTTT.

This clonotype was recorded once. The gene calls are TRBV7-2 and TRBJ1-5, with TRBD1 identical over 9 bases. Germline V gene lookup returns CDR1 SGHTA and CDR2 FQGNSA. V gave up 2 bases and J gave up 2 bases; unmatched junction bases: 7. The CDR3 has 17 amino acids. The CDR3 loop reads CASSLQGTGFGNQPQHF. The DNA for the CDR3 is TGTGCCAGCAGCTTACAGGGGACAGGGTTCGGCAATCAGCCCCAGCATTTT.

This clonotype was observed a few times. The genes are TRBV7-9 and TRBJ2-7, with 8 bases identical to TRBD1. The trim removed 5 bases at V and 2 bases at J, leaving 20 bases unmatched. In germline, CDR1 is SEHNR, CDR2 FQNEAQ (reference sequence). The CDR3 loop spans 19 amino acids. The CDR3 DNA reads TGTGCCAGCAGCCCTTACACAGGGGGTTATTCCCCAAAACCCTACGAGCAGTACTTC. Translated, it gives CASSPYTGGYSPKPYEQYF.

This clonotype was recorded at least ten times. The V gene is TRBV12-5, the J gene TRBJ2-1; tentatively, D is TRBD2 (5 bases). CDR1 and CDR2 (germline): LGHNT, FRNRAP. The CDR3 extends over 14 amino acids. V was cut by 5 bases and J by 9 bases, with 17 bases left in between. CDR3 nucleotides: TGTGCTAGTGGTGTCGGGTACAATGGAGGTGAGCAGTTCTTC. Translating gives CASGVGYNGGEQFF.

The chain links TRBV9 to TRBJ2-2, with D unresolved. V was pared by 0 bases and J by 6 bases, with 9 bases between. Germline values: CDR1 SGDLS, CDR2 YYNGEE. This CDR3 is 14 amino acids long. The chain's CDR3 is CASSVARSAGELFF. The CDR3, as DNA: TGTGCCAGCAGCGTAGCCAGGTCTGCCGGGGAGCTGTTTTTT. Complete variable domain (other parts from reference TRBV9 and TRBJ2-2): DSGVTQTPKHLITATGQRVTLRCSPRSGDLSVYWYQQSLDQGLQFLIQYYNGEERAKGNILERFSAQQFPDLHSELNLSSLELGDSALYFCASSVARSAGELFFGEGSRLTVL.